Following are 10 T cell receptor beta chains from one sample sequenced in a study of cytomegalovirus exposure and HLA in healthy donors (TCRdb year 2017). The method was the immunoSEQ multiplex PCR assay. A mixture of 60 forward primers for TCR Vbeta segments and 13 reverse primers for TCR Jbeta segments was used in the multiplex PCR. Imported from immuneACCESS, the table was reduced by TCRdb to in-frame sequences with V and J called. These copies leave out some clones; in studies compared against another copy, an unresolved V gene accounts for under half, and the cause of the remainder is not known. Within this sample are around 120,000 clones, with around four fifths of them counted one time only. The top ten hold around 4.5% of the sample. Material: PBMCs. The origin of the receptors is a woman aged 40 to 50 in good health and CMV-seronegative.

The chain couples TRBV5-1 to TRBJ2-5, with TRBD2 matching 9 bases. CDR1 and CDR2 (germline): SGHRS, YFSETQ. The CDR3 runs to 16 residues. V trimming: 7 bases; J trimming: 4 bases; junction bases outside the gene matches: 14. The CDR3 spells CASSPTNRGGGETQYF. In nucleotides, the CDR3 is TGCGCCAGCTCCCCCACAAATCGCGGGGGGGGAGAGACCCAGTACTTC.

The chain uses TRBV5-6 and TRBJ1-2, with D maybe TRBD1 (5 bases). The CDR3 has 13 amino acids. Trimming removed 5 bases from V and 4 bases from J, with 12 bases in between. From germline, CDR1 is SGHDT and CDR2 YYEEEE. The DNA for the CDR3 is TGTGCCAGCAGTTCTACAGGTTCCTATGGCTACACCTTC. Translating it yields CASSSTGSYGYTF.

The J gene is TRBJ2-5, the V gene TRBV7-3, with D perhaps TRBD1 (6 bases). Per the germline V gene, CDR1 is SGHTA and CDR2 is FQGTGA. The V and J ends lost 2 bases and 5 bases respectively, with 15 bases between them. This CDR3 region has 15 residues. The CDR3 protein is CASSLGTGPGETQYF. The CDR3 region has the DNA TGTGCCAGCAGCTTAGGAACAGGGCCGGGGGAGACCCAGTACTTC.

The CDR3 nucleotides are TGTGCCAGCAGCAAGACAGGTAGTAATGAAAAACTGTTTTTT. Protein product: CASSKTGSNEKLFF. The chain is built from TRBV5-6 and TRBJ1-4; D possibly corresponds to TRBD1 (6 bases). Per the germline V gene, CDR1 is SGHDT and CDR2 is YYEEEE. V was clipped by 4 bases and J by 4 bases, with 11 bases between them. This CDR3 comprises 14 residues.

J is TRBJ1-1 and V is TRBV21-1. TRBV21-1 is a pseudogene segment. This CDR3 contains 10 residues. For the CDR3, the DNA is TGTGCCAGCCCGGACACTGAAGCTTTCTTT. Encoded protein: CASPDTEAFF.

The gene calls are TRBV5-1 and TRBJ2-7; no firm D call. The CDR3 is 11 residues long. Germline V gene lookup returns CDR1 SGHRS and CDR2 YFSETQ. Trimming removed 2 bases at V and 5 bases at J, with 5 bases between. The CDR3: CASSFQDEQYF. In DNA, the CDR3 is TGCGCCAGCAGCTTCCAGGACGAGCAGTACTTC.

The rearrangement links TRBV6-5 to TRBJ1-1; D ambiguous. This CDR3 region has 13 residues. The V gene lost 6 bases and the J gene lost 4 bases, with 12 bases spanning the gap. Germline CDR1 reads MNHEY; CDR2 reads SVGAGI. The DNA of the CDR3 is TGTGCCAGCAGGGAGGGAGGGTTCACTGAAGCTTTCTTT. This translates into CASREGGFTEAFF.

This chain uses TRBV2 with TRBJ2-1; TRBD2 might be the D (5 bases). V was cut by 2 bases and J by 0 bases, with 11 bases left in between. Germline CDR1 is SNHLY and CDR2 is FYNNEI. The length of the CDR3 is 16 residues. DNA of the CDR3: TGTGCCAGCAGTGAAAGCGGCCGATACTCCTACAATGAGCAGTTCTTC. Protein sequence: CASSESGRYSYNEQFF.

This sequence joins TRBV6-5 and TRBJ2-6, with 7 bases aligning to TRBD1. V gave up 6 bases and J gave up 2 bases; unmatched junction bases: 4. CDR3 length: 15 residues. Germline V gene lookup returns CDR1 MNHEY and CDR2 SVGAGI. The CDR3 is CASRGQGAGANVLTF. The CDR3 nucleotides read TGTGCCAGCAGGGGTCAGGGGGCTGGGGCCAACGTCCTGACTTTC.

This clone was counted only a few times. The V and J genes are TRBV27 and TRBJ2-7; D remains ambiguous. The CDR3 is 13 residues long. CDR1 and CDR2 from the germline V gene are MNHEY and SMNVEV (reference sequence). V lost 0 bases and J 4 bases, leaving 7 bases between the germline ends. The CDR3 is CASSLSRNYEQYF. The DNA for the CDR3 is TGTGCCAGCAGTTTATCCAGGAATTACGAGCAGTACTTC.